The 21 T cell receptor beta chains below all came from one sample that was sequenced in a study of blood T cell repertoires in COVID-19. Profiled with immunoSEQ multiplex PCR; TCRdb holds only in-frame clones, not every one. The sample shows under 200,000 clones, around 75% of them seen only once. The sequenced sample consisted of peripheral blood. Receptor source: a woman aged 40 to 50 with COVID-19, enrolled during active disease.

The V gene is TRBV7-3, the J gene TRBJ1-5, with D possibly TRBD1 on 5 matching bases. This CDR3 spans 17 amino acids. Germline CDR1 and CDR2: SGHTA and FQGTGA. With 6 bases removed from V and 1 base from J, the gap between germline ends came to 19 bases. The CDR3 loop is CASRKGQGGISNQPQHF. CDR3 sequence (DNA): TGTGCCAGCAGAAAAGGGCAGGGAGGTATCAGCAATCAGCCCCAGCATTTT.

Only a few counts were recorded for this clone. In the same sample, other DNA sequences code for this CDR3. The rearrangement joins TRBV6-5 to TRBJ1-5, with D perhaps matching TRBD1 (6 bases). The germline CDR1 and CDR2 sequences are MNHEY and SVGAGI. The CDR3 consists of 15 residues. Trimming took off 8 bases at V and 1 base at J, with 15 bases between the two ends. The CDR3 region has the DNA TGTGCCAGCGGACTGGACAGTCGGAGCAATCAGCCCCAGCATTTT. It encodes CASGLDSRSNQPQHF.

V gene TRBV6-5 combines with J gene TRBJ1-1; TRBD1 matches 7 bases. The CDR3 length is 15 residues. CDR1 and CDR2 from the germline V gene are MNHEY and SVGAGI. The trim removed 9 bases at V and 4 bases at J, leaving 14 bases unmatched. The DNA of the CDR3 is TGTGCCAGTAACAGGGGCCACCAAGTGGGCACTGAAGCTTTCTTT. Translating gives CASNRGHQVGTEAFF.

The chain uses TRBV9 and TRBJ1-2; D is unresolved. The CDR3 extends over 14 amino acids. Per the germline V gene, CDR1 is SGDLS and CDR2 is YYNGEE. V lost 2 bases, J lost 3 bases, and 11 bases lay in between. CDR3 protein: CASSVGIGDYGYTF. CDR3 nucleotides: TGTGCCAGCAGCGTGGGTATTGGAGACTATGGCTACACCTTC.

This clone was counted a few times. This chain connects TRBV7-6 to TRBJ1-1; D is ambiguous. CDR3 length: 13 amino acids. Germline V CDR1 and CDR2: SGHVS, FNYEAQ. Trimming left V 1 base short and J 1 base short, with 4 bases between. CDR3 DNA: TGTGCCAGCAGCTTAGAGCAGAACACTGAAGCTTTCTTT. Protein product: CASSLEQNTEAFF.

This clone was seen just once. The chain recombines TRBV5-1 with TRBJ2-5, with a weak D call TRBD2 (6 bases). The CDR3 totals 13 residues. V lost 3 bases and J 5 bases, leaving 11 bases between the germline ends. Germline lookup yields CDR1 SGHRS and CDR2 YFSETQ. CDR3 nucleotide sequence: TGCGCCAGCAGCTATGGAGGAGGGGAGACCCAGTACTTC. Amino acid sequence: CASSYGGGETQYF.

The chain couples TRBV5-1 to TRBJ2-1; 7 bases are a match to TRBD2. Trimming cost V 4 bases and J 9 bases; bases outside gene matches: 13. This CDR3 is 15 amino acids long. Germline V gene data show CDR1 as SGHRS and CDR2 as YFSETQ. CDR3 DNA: TGCGCCAGCAGCCCCCGGGGCGGGGGATTGGGTGAGCAGTTCTTC. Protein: CASSPRGGGLGEQFF.

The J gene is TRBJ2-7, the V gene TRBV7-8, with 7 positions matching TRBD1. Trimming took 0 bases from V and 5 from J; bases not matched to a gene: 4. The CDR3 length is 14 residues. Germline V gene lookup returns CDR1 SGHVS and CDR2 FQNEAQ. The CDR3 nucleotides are TGTGCCAGCAGCTTAGCTCCCCAGGGGGACGAGCAGTACTTC. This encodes CASSLAPQGDEQYF.

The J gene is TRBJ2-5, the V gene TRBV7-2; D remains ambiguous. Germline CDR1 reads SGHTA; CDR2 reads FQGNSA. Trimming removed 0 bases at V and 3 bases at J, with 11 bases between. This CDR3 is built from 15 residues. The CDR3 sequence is CASSLAQTRKETQYF. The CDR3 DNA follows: TGTGCCAGCAGCTTAGCGCAAACCAGAAAAGAGACCCAGTACTTC.

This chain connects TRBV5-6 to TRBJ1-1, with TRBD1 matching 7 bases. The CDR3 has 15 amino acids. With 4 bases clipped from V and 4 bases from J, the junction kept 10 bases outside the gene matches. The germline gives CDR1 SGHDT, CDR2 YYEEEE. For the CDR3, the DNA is TGTGCCAGCAGCAGGCCAGCCACAGGGGCCACTGAAGCTTTCTTT. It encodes CASSRPATGATEAFF.

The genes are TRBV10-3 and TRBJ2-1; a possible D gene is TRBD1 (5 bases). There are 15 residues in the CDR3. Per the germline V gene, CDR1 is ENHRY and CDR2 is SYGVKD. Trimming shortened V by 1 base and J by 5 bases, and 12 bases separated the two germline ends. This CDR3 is CAISEFRGKDNEQFF. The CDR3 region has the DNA TGTGCCATCAGTGAGTTTAGGGGAAAGGACAATGAGCAGTTCTTC.

The CDR3 coding sequence is TGCGCCAGCAGCCAGAGCCCCTTGCGGGGGGACTACAATGAGCAGTTCTTC. Translated: CASSQSPLRGDYNEQFF. This sequence joins TRBV4-1 and TRBJ2-1, with TRBD2 matching 8 bases. This CDR3 region has 17 residues. Looked up from germline, CDR1 is MGHRA and CDR2 is YSYEKL. J lost 3 bases, V lost 3 bases, and 10 bases had no gene match.

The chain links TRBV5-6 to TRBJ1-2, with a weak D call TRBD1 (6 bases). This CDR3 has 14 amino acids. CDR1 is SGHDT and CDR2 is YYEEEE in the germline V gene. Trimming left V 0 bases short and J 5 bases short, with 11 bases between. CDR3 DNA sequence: TGTGCCAGCAGCTTGGGGGGGCAACCTTATGGCTACACCTTC. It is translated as CASSLGGQPYGYTF.

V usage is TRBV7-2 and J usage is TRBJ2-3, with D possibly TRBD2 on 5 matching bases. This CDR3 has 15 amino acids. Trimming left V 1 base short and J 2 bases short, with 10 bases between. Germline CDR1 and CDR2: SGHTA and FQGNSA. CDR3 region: CASSLGLAYTDTQYF. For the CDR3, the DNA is TGTGCCAGCAGCTTAGGGCTAGCCTACACAGATACGCAGTATTTT.

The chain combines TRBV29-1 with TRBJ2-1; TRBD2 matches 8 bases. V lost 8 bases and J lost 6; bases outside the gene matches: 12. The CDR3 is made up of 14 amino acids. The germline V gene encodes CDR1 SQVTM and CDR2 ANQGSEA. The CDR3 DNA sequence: TGCAGCACCGATACGGGACTAGTTGCCAATGAGCAGTTCTTC. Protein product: CSTDTGLVANEQFF.

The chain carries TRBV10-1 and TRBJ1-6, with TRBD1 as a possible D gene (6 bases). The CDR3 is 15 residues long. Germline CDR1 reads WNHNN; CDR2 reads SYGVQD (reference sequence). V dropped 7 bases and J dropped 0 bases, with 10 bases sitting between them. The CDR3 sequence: CASNHRVSYNSPLHF. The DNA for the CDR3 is TGCGCCAGCAACCACAGGGTCTCCTATAATTCACCCCTCCACTTT.

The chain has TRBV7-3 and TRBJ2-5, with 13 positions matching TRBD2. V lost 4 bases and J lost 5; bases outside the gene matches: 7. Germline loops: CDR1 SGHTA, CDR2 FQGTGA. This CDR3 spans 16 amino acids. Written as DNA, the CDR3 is TGTGCCAGCAGCTCTATGACTAGCGGGGGGAAGGAGACCCAGTACTTC. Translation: CASSSMTSGGKETQYF.

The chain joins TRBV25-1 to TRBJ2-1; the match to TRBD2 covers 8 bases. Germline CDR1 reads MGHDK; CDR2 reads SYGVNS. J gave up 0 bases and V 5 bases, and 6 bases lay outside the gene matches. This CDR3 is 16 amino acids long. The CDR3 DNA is TGTGCCAGCAGTTTTAGCGGGGCCCTCTCCTACAATGAGCAGTTCTTC. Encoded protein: CASSFSGALSYNEQFF.

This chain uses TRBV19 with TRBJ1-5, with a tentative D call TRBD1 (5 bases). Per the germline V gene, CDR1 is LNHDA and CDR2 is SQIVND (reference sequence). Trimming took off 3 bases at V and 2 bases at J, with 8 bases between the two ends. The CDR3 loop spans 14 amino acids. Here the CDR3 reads CASSIKGGNQPQHF. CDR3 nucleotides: TGTGCCAGTAGTATTAAAGGGGGCAATCAGCCCCAGCATTTT.

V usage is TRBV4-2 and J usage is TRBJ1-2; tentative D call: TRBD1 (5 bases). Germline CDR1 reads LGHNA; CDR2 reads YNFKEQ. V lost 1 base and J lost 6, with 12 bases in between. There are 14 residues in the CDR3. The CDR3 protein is CASSQVGQGDGYTF. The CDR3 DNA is TGTGCCAGCAGCCAAGTCGGGCAGGGTGATGGCTACACCTTC.

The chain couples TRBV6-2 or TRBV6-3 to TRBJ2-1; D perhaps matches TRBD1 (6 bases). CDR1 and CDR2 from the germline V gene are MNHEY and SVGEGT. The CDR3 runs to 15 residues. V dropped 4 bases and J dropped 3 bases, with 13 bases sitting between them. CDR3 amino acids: CASSFGGTRYNEQFF. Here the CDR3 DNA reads TGTGCCAGCAGTTTTGGGGGCACCCGCTACAATGAGCAGTTCTTC.